The 20 T cell receptor beta chains listed next were all sequenced from one sample in a study of cytomegalovirus exposure and HLA in healthy donors. PCR used 60 Vbeta primers and 13 Jbeta primers. Some clones are missing from TCRdb's copy, which holds only in-frame ones; the method was immunoSEQ multiplex PCR. Of 250,000 to 350,000 clones in the sample, just over 85% were seen once. The material sequenced was PBMCs. These TCRs come from a man aged 35 to 55 in good health and CMV-seropositive.

The chain joins TRBV6-6 to TRBJ1-4; 9 positions match TRBD1. The junction had 2 bases not matched to a gene; V was cut back by 5 bases and J by 4 bases. The CDR3 contains 14 residues. Germline-derived CDR1 and CDR2 are MNHNY and SVGAGI (reference sequence). DNA of the CDR3: TGTGCCAGCAGTAGGGACAGGGTTAATGAAAAACTGTTTTTT. Its translation: CASSRDRVNEKLFF.

This sequence joins TRBV6-1 and TRBJ2-1; TRBD2 matches 11 bases. CDR1 is MNHNS and CDR2 is SASEGT in the germline V gene. This CDR3 is 14 amino acids long. Trimming cost V 5 bases and J 6 bases; bases outside gene matches: 3. This CDR3 reads CASSIAGGPNEQFF. As DNA, the CDR3 is TGTGCCAGCAGTATAGCGGGAGGGCCCAATGAGCAGTTCTTC.

This clone came up once. This sequence joins TRBV18 and TRBJ2-3; D possibly corresponds to TRBD1 (6 bases). Deletions cut 3 bases from V and 3 bases from J, with 13 bases between. The CDR3 covers 15 residues. The germline V gene has CDR1 KGHSH and CDR2 LQKENI. CDR3 nucleotides: TGTGCCAGCTCACCTGACTTCAGGGGAACAGATACGCAGTATTTT. Encoded protein: CASSPDFRGTDTQYF.

The rearrangement uses TRBV19 and TRBJ2-7; D ambiguous. V was clipped by 4 bases and J by 4 bases, with 14 bases between them. This CDR3 is 14 amino acids long. Germline CDR1 reads LNHDA; CDR2 reads SQIVND (reference sequence). The CDR3: CASSTREAMYEQYF. The CDR3 region has the DNA TGTGCCAGTAGTACCAGAGAGGCCATGTACGAGCAGTACTTC.

The chain has TRBV6-4 and TRBJ1-1, with D possibly being TRBD1 (6 bases). The length of the CDR3 is 14 residues. The germline gives CDR1 MRHNA, CDR2 SNTAGT. V shed 4 bases and J shed 5 bases, with 14 bases lying between them. DNA for the CDR3: TGTGCCAGCAGTGGCACAGGGTCCGTGACTGAAGCTTTCTTT. The encoded protein is CASSGTGSVTEAFF.

The chain carries TRBV9 and TRBJ2-1, with 10 nucleotides matching TRBD1. Trimming at V came to 0 bases and at J to 0 bases, leaving 3 bases not matched to a gene. The CDR3 length is 17 residues. Germline V gene sequence: CDR1 SGDLS, CDR2 YYNGEE. CDR3 bases: TGTGCCAGCAGCGTAGCTAGGACAGGGGGCTCCTACAATGAGCAGTTCTTC. Its protein product is CASSVARTGGSYNEQFF. The whole variable domain, remainder taken from reference TRBV9 and TRBJ2-1, is DSGVTQTPKHLITATGQRVTLRCSPRSGDLSVYWYQQSLDQGLQFLIQYYNGEERAKGNILERFSAQQFPDLHSELNLSSLELGDSALYFCASSVARTGGSYNEQFFGPGTRLTVL.

This rearrangement joins TRBV6-6 to TRBJ2-7; D gene ambiguous. CDR3 length equals 12 residues. CDR1 is MNHNY, CDR2 SVGAGI, per germline (reference sequence). V dropped 0 bases and J dropped 4 bases, with 4 bases sitting between them. DNA of the CDR3: TGTGCCAGCAGTTACTCGCAGTACGAGCAGTACTTC. It translates to CASSYSQYEQYF.

This clone was seen ten or more times. The same CDR3 can be traced to other DNA sequences in this sample. The rearrangement joins TRBV4-3 to TRBJ1-1, with TRBD1 identical over 8 bases. Germline-derived CDR1 and CDR2 are LGHNA and YSLEER. The CDR3 is made up of 15 amino acids. After removal of 0 bases from V and 4 bases from J, the junction contained 4 bases not matched to a gene. The DNA of the CDR3 is TGCGCCAGCAGCCAAGATGGGACAGGAGGCACTGAAGCTTTCTTT. Its translation is CASSQDGTGGTEAFF.

A note on this clone: The sample contains more than one DNA sequence encoding this CDR3. The chain recombines TRBV19 with TRBJ2-7, with TRBD1 identical over 10 bases. This CDR3 has 14 residues. The germline V gene has CDR1 LNHDA and CDR2 SQIVND (reference sequence). With 4 bases clipped from V and 2 bases from J, the junction kept 2 bases outside the gene matches. This CDR3 reads CASSTGQGAYEQYF. CDR3 sequence (DNA): TGTGCCAGTAGTACCGGACAGGGGGCCTACGAGCAGTACTTC.

The chain carries TRBV5-4 and TRBJ1-1; 8 bases line up with TRBD1. The V gene end was trimmed by 8 bases and the J gene end by 7 bases; junction bases not matched to a gene: 19. The CDR3 has 16 residues. CDR1 SGHNT and CDR2 YYREEE come from the germline V gene (reference sequence). CDR3 sequence (DNA): TGTGCCAGTCGCCCCAAAGACAGGGGAAGAGTTGGTGAAGCTTTCTTT. Residues: CASRPKDRGRVGEAFF.

This clone was seen a handful of times. The chain joins TRBV6-6 to TRBJ1-1, with D uncertain. CDR1 is MNHNY and CDR2 is SVGAGI in the germline V gene (reference sequence). The ends were cut back, 2 bases at V and 1 base at J, with 5 bases in the middle. The length of the CDR3 is 13 residues. This chain's CDR3 is CASSYPGNTEAFF. The CDR3 DNA follows: TGTGCCAGCAGTTACCCCGGGAACACTGAAGCTTTCTTT.

The chain is built from TRBV27 and TRBJ2-1; TRBD1 matches at 9 bases. Germline trimming cut 9 bases from V and 7 bases from J; bases unmatched to any gene: 10. The CDR3 is 14 residues long. Germline CDR1 reads MNHEY; CDR2 reads SMNVEV (reference sequence). CDR3 amino acids: CASKRDRDMNEQFF. The CDR3 DNA follows: TGTGCCAGTAAACGGGACAGGGATATGAATGAGCAGTTCTTC.

This rearrangement joins TRBV5-6 to TRBJ2-5; possible D gene TRBD2, 6 bases. The last part of the DNA fits TRBJ2-7 better; the J call may be wrong. The CDR3 runs to 15 residues. CDR1 is SGHDT, CDR2 YYEEEE, per germline. This CDR3 reads CASSLGGDLPYEQYF. In DNA form, the CDR3 reads TGTGCCAGCAGCTTGGGGGGGGATTTACCCTACGAGCAGTACTTC.

V and J are TRBV19 and TRBJ2-7; 14 bases align to TRBD2. The germline CDR1 and CDR2 sequences are LNHDA and SQIVND (reference sequence). The CDR3 has 16 amino acids. Trimming cost V 5 bases and J 1 base; bases outside gene matches: 4. DNA of the CDR3: TGTGCCAGTAGTGAGTGGACTAGCGGGAGGTCCTACGAGCAGTACTTC. It is translated as CASSEWTSGRSYEQYF.

J is TRBJ2-2 and V is TRBV4-2; the match to TRBD2 covers 8 bases. V was clipped by 4 bases and J by 7 bases; unmatched bases: 8. CDR1 and CDR2 (germline): LGHNA, YNFKEQ. This CDR3 has 15 amino acids. Here the CDR3 reads CASSLPGLVGGELFF. The DNA of the CDR3 is TGTGCCAGCAGCCTCCCGGGACTAGTAGGCGGGGAGCTGTTTTTT.

The CDR3 sequence is CASSNGGVSTDTQYF. CDR3 DNA sequence: TGTGCCAGTAGTAACGGAGGGGTTAGCACAGATACGCAGTATTTT. The chain joins TRBV19 to TRBJ2-3, with D maybe TRBD2 (6 bases). Trimming cost V 4 bases and J 0 bases, with 11 bases left between them. The CDR3 covers 15 residues. CDR1 is LNHDA and CDR2 is SQIVND in the germline V gene (reference sequence).

This clone was counted only a few times. The rearrangement links TRBV6-5 to TRBJ2-7; TRBD2 might be the D (5 bases). The CDR3 sequence is 15 residues long. The germline gives CDR1 MNHEY, CDR2 SVGAGI. The V gene lost 6 bases and the J gene lost 3 bases, with 18 bases spanning the gap. CDR3 residues: CASRDPMSSVYEQYF. For the CDR3, the DNA is TGTGCCAGCAGAGACCCGATGAGTAGCGTCTACGAGCAGTACTTC.

The chain combines TRBV7-9 with TRBJ2-1, with 7 bases fitting TRBD1. This CDR3 is built from 15 residues. Germline V gives CDR1 SEHNR, CDR2 FQNEAQ (reference sequence). Unmatched junction bases numbered 5, after V lost 5 bases and J lost 1 base. The CDR3 here is CASSRQGSSYNEQFF. CDR3 in DNA: TGTGCCAGCAGCCGACAGGGAAGTTCCTACAATGAGCAGTTCTTC.

The rearrangement links TRBV11-2 to TRBJ2-3, with D possibly TRBD1 on 5 matching bases. Trimming left V 4 bases short and J 0 bases short, with 8 bases between. CDR1 is SGHAT, CDR2 FQNNGV, per germline. The CDR3 spans 14 residues. This CDR3 is CASSSGQSTDTQYF. DNA of the CDR3: TGTGCCAGCAGCTCTGGACAAAGCACAGATACGCAGTATTTT.

This clone was detected only a few times. Here the CDR3 DNA reads TGTGCCAGCAGCCAGACAGGGGGCAACACCGGGGAGCTGTTTTTT. As protein: CASSQTGGNTGELFF. The gene calls are TRBV14 and TRBJ2-2, with 10 bases fitting TRBD1. This CDR3 comprises 15 residues. The germline V gene encodes CDR1 SGHDN and CDR2 FVKESK. After removal of 3 bases from V and 2 bases from J, the junction contained 0 bases not matched to a gene. Supplemented by reference TRBV14 and TRBJ2-2, the full variable domain reads EAGVTQFPSHSVIEKGQTVTLRCDPISGHDNLYWYRRVMGKEIKFLLHFVKESKQDESGMPNNRFLAERTGGTYSTLKVQPAELEDSGVYFCASSQTGGNTGELFFGEGSRLTVL.